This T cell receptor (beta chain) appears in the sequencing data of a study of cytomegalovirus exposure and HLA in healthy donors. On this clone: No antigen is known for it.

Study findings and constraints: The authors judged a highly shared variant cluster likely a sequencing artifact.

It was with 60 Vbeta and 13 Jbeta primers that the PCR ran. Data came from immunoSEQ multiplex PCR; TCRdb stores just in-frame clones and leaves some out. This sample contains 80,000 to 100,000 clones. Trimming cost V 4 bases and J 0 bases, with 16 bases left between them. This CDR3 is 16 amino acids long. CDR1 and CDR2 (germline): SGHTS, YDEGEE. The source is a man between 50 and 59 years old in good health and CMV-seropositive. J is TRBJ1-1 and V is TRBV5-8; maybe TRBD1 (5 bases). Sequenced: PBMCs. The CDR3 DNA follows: TGTGCCAGCAGCCTCTTGGAGGGGACGGTGAACACTGAAGCTTTCTTT. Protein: CASSLLEGTVNTEAFF.